This is a list of T cell receptor beta chains from one sample in a study of prognosis after radiotherapy for stage I lung cancer. TCRdb fed the multiplex PCR reads into MiXCR, producing one record per CDR3 protein. The sample lists about 25,000 distinct CDR3 sequences, roughly 35% occurring once. Material: PBMCs, obtained before or after stereotactic body radiation therapy (not recorded which). Every receptor here comes from a donor at least 50 years old with non-small cell lung cancer. CDR3s include the opening cysteine and the closing phenylalanine or tryptophan. Each record gives: clone size, J gene, D gene, V gene, CDR3 protein, CDR3 DNA. D genes are given only for firm matches. Expanded clones are given a class, and other clones once, few, many or no size at all.

clone size: many; J gene: TRBJ1-5; D gene: -; V gene: TRBV12-5; CDR3 protein: CASGTQGFQPQHF; CDR3 DNA: TGTGCTAGTGGCACACAGGGTTTCCAGCCCCAGCATTTT
clone size: few; J gene: TRBJ2-3; D gene: -; V gene: TRBV28; CDR3 protein: CASSPPSTDTQYF; CDR3 DNA: TGTGCCAGCAGTCCCCCTTCCACAGATACGCAGTATTTT
clone size: -; J gene: TRBJ2-1; D gene: -; V gene: TRBV11-2; CDR3 protein: CASSLDKLEQFF; CDR3 DNA: TGTGCCAGCAGCTTAGATAAACTTGAGCAGTTCTTC
clone size: many; J gene: TRBJ2-7; D gene: -; V gene: TRBV10-3; CDR3 protein: CAIRDSVGSYEQYF; CDR3 DNA: TGTGCCATCAGGGATAGCGTGGGCTCCTACGAGCAGTACTTC
clone size: -; J gene: TRBJ2-7; D gene: -; V gene: TRBV6-1; CDR3 protein: CASKDNSYEQYF; CDR3 DNA: TGTGCCAGCAAGGACAACTCCTACGAGCAGTACTTC
clone size: -; J gene: TRBJ2-3; D gene: -; V gene: TRBV30; CDR3 protein: CAWEGRSTDTQYF; CDR3 DNA: TGTGCCTGGGAAGGCAGGAGCACAGATACGCAGTATTTT
clone size: -; J gene: TRBJ1-2; D gene: -; V gene: TRBV28; CDR3 protein: CASSLPQAPYGYTF; CDR3 DNA: TGTGCCAGCAGTTTGCCCCAGGCGCCGTATGGCTACACCTTC
clone size: few; J gene: TRBJ2-4; D gene: -; V gene: TRBV18; CDR3 protein: CASSPSTGGGSKNIQYF; CDR3 DNA: TGTGCCAGCTCCCCGTCGACGGGGGGCGGGTCCAAAAACATTCAGTACTTC
clone size: many; J gene: TRBJ2-7; D gene: -; V gene: TRBV14; CDR3 protein: CASSQGGEQYF; CDR3 DNA: TGTGCCAGCAGCCAAGGTGGAGAGCAGTACTTC
clone size: once; J gene: TRBJ2-1; D gene: -; V gene: TRBV2; CDR3 protein: CASRDYEYNEQFF; CDR3 DNA: TGTGCCAGCAGAGACTACGAGTACAATGAGCAGTTCTTC
clone size: few; J gene: TRBJ2-3; D gene: -; V gene: TRBV5-6; CDR3 protein: CASSQQGSGYTDTQYF; CDR3 DNA: TGTGCCAGCAGCCAGCAGGGTAGCGGATACACAGATACGCAGTATTTT
clone size: -; J gene: TRBJ2-3; D gene: -; V gene: TRBV7-9; CDR3 protein: CASSLDTDTQYF; CDR3 DNA: TGTGCCAGCAGCTTGGACACAGATACGCAGTATTTT
clone size: many; J gene: TRBJ2-7; D gene: TRBD2; V gene: TRBV5-1; CDR3 protein: CASSLVPRLAGHEQYF; CDR3 DNA: TGCGCCAGCAGCTTGGTTCCGAGACTAGCGGGACACGAGCAGTACTTC
clone size: -; J gene: TRBJ2-7; D gene: -; V gene: TRBV5-1; CDR3 protein: CASSHGQSTYEQYF; CDR3 DNA: TGCGCCAGCAGCCACGGACAGTCCACCTACGAGCAGTACTTC
clone size: many; J gene: TRBJ1-5; D gene: -; V gene: TRBV30; CDR3 protein: CAWSVRGQPQHF; CDR3 DNA: TGTGCCTGGAGTGTACGGGGTCAGCCCCAGCATTTT
clone size: many; J gene: TRBJ1-1; D gene: TRBD1; V gene: TRBV7-3; CDR3 protein: CASSFGQGGEAFF; CDR3 DNA: TGTGCCAGCAGCTTCGGACAGGGAGGGGAAGCTTTCTTT
clone size: many; J gene: TRBJ2-3; D gene: TRBD1; V gene: TRBV15; CDR3 protein: CATSREYRGASTDTQYF; CDR3 DNA: TGTGCCACCAGCAGAGAATACAGGGGGGCCAGCACAGATACGCAGTATTTT
clone size: many; J gene: TRBJ1-5; D gene: TRBD1; V gene: TRBV4-1; CDR3 protein: CASSRFHRGSQPQHF; CDR3 DNA: TGCGCCAGCAGCCGATTCCACAGGGGCAGTCAGCCCCAGCATTTT
clone size: -; J gene: TRBJ2-3; D gene: TRBD2; V gene: TRBV6-4; CDR3 protein: CASSNSGRHTDTQYF; CDR3 DNA: TGTGCCAGCAGCAATAGCGGGAGGCACACAGATACGCAGTATTTT
clone size: many; J gene: TRBJ1-2; D gene: -; V gene: TRBV20-1; CDR3 protein: CSARDSAGSGYTF; CDR3 DNA: TGCAGTGCTAGAGATTCGGCAGGCTCTGGCTACACCTTC
clone size: once; J gene: TRBJ2-2; D gene: TRBD1; V gene: TRBV7-3; CDR3 protein: CASSFRTGASTGELFF; CDR3 DNA: TGTGCCAGCAGCTTCAGGACAGGGGCGTCTACCGGGGAGCTGTTTTTT
clone size: -; J gene: TRBJ2-5; D gene: -; V gene: TRBV20-1; CDR3 protein: CSASGCSGGLVGETQYF; CDR3 DNA: TGCAGTGCTAGCGGTTGTAGCGGTGGGCTCGTGGGGGAGACCCAGTACTTC
clone size: -; J gene: TRBJ2-7; D gene: TRBD2; V gene: TRBV28; CDR3 protein: CASSPGGTYEQYF; CDR3 DNA: TGTGCCAGCAGTCCCGGGGGGACCTACGAGCAGTACTTC
clone size: few; J gene: TRBJ2-5; D gene: -; V gene: TRBV28; CDR3 protein: CAGSGEPGGAETQYF; CDR3 DNA: TGTGCCGGCAGTGGCGAGCCAGGCGGGGCAGAGACCCAGTACTTC
clone size: many; J gene: TRBJ2-1; D gene: -; V gene: TRBV7-2; CDR3 protein: CASSLDRTNNEQFF; CDR3 DNA: TGTGCCAGCAGCTTAGACAGGACAAACAATGAGCAGTTCTTC
clone size: many; J gene: TRBJ2-7; D gene: -; V gene: TRBV24-1; CDR3 protein: CATDFWEQYF; CDR3 DNA: TGTGCCACCGACTTTTGGGAGCAGTACTTC
clone size: few; J gene: TRBJ2-2; D gene: TRBD2; V gene: TRBV7-6; CDR3 protein: CASSPGLGGLEITGELFF; CDR3 DNA: TGTGCCAGCAGCCCCGGACTTGGAGGACTAGAGATCACCGGGGAGCTGTTTTTT
clone size: -; J gene: TRBJ2-2; D gene: -; V gene: TRBV6-1; CDR3 protein: CASSVHENTLELFF; CDR3 DNA: TGTGCCAGCAGTGTGCACGAGAACACCTTGGAGCTGTTTTTT
clone size: many; J gene: TRBJ2-3; D gene: -; V gene: TRBV6-1; CDR3 protein: CASRGGGSLDTQYF; CDR3 DNA: TGTGCCAGCCGAGGGGGGGGGAGTCTAGATACGCAGTATTTT
clone size: many; J gene: TRBJ2-7; D gene: TRBD1; V gene: TRBV12-3/TRBV12-4; CDR3 protein: CASSYDRGYEQYF; CDR3 DNA: TGTGCCAGCAGTTACGACAGGGGATACGAGCAGTACTTC
clone size: -; J gene: TRBJ2-7; D gene: -; V gene: TRBV5-1; CDR3 protein: CASSPLGGDDSYGQYF; CDR3 DNA: TGCGCCAGCAGCCCTTTGGGCGGAGACGACTCCTACGGGCAGTACTTC
clone size: many; J gene: TRBJ2-5; D gene: -; V gene: TRBV14; CDR3 protein: CASSQDGGRTQYF; CDR3 DNA: TGTGCCAGCAGCCAAGATGGGGGTAGGACCCAGTACTTC
clone size: many; J gene: TRBJ2-2; D gene: TRBD1; V gene: TRBV19; CDR3 protein: CASSSPGQGARTGELFF; CDR3 DNA: TGTGCCAGTAGTTCGCCGGGACAGGGGGCGCGAACCGGGGAGCTGTTTTTT
clone size: -; J gene: TRBJ1-1; D gene: -; V gene: TRBV7-9; CDR3 protein: CASRLVDITEAFF; CDR3 DNA: TGTGCCAGCAGACTTGTGGACATAACTGAAGCTTTCTTT
clone size: many; J gene: TRBJ1-2; D gene: -; V gene: TRBV4-3; CDR3 protein: CASSQEVTGRAGYTF; CDR3 DNA: TGCGCCAGCAGCCAGGAAGTGACGGGACGGGCTGGCTACACCTTC
clone size: -; J gene: TRBJ2-6; D gene: -; V gene: TRBV5-4; CDR3 protein: CASSPGTRGLSGANVLTF; CDR3 DNA: TGTGCCAGCAGCCCAGGGACAAGGGGACTCTCTGGGGCCAACGTCCTGACTTTC
clone size: many; J gene: TRBJ1-2; D gene: TRBD1; V gene: TRBV28; CDR3 protein: CASSYYRGQDYGYTF; CDR3 DNA: TGTGCCAGCAGTTATTACAGGGGGCAGGACTATGGCTACACCTTC
clone size: few; J gene: TRBJ1-3; D gene: -; V gene: TRBV5-4; CDR3 protein: CASSVMGYGNTIYF; CDR3 DNA: TGTGCCAGCAGCGTCATGGGTTATGGAAACACCATATATTTT
clone size: -; J gene: TRBJ1-2; D gene: -; V gene: TRBV27; CDR3 protein: CASRRGDGYSYTF; CDR3 DNA: TGTGCCAGCCGACGGGGAGACGGCTACAGCTACACCTTC
clone size: -; J gene: TRBJ2-1; D gene: TRBD1; V gene: TRBV12-3/TRBV12-4; CDR3 protein: CASSRPDRGSYNEQFF; CDR3 DNA: TGTGCCAGCAGTCGCCCTGACAGGGGGTCTTACAATGAGCAGTTCTTC
clone size: many; J gene: TRBJ2-5; D gene: TRBD2; V gene: TRBV11-2; CDR3 protein: CASMAGGSETQYF; CDR3 DNA: TGTGCCAGCATGGCGGGCGGGAGTGAGACCCAGTACTTC
clone size: many; J gene: TRBJ1-2; D gene: TRBD1; V gene: TRBV11-3; CDR3 protein: CASSLEGRQGDYGYTF; CDR3 DNA: TGTGCCAGCAGCTTGGAGGGTCGACAGGGGGACTATGGCTACACCTTC
clone size: -; J gene: TRBJ1-2; D gene: -; V gene: TRBV6-2/TRBV6-3; CDR3 protein: CATNRVGADGYTF; CDR3 DNA: TGTGCCACTAACCGTGTGGGGGCGGATGGCTACACCTTC
clone size: many; J gene: TRBJ2-7; D gene: -; V gene: TRBV27; CDR3 protein: CASSPGRSYEQYF; CDR3 DNA: TGTGCCAGCAGTCCCGGGCGCTCCTACGAGCAGTACTTC
clone size: many; J gene: TRBJ1-3; D gene: -; V gene: TRBV6-5; CDR3 protein: CASSYSLSLLSGNTIYF; CDR3 DNA: TGTGCCAGCAGTTACTCGCTGAGCCTCCTCTCTGGAAACACCATATATTTT
clone size: once; J gene: TRBJ1-2; D gene: -; V gene: TRBV28; CDR3 protein: CASSPSVWDGYTF; CDR3 DNA: TGTGCCAGCAGTCCATCGGTCTGGGATGGCTACACCTTC
clone size: many; J gene: TRBJ1-1; D gene: -; V gene: TRBV18; CDR3 protein: CASSPRTDTEAFF; CDR3 DNA: TGTGCCAGCTCACCAAGGACAGACACTGAAGCTTTCTTT
clone size: once; J gene: TRBJ2-7; D gene: TRBD1; V gene: TRBV11-2; CDR3 protein: CASSFWQGVGYEQYF; CDR3 DNA: TGTGCCAGCAGCTTCTGGCAGGGGGTAGGATACGAGCAGTACTTC
clone size: -; J gene: TRBJ2-1; D gene: -; V gene: TRBV5-6; CDR3 protein: CASNLPGTHPWELF; CDR3 DNA: TGTGCCAGCAACCTACCCGGGACTCACCCTTGGGAGCTCTTC
clone size: -; J gene: TRBJ2-7; D gene: -; V gene: TRBV27; CDR3 protein: CASSSGTDSYEQYF; CDR3 DNA: TGTGCCAGCAGTTCCGGGACGGATTCTTACGAGCAGTACTTC
clone size: -; J gene: TRBJ1-2; D gene: TRBD1; V gene: TRBV6-2/TRBV6-3; CDR3 protein: CASSFRQQGLNLYGYTF; CDR3 DNA: TGTGCCAGCAGTTTCCGCCAACAGGGGCTCAACCTTTATGGCTACACCTTC
clone size: many; J gene: TRBJ2-5; D gene: -; V gene: TRBV12-3/TRBV12-4; CDR3 protein: CASRRGLETQYF; CDR3 DNA: TGTGCCTCCCGAAGGGGACTAGAGACCCAGTACTTC
clone size: few; J gene: TRBJ2-7; D gene: -; V gene: TRBV6-1; CDR3 protein: CASSLGAPLQQYF; CDR3 DNA: TGTGCCAGCAGTCTAGGGGCCCCGTTGCAGCAGTACTTC
clone size: -; J gene: TRBJ2-1; D gene: -; V gene: TRBV6-1; CDR3 protein: CASSRKYNEQFF; CDR3 DNA: TGTGCCAGCAGTAGAAAGTACAATGAGCAGTTCTTC
clone size: many; J gene: TRBJ1-4; D gene: -; V gene: TRBV18; CDR3 protein: CASSPGEGEKLFF; CDR3 DNA: TGTGCCAGCTCACCAGGGGAGGGTGAAAAACTGTTTTTT
clone size: -; J gene: TRBJ2-7; D gene: -; V gene: TRBV18; CDR3 protein: CASPPGTEREQYF; CDR3 DNA: TGTGCCAGCCCACCGGGGACGGAGCGCGAGCAGTACTTC
clone size: -; J gene: TRBJ2-1; D gene: TRBD2; V gene: TRBV6-1; CDR3 protein: CASRGTSGDNSYNEQFF; CDR3 DNA: TGTGCCAGCAGAGGGACTAGCGGGGACAACTCCTACAATGAGCAGTTCTTC